The clone carrying this T cell receptor (beta chain) was found a few times. TCRdb processed the 5' RACE reads anew with MiXCR; each CDR3 protein has one entry. Of about 400,000 distinct CDR3 sequences in the sample, 6.2% were seen once. With 6 bases removed from V and 0 bases from J, the gap between germline ends came to 12 bases. The germline gives CDR1 MNHEY, CDR2 SMNVEV (reference sequence). This CDR3 has 15 amino acids. The data stem from a study of T cells after yellow fever vaccination. The chain combines TRBV27 with TRBJ1-5; possibly TRBD1 for D (5 bases). The origin of this receptor is a man in his thirties or forties who received the YFV17D yellow fever vaccine. The specimen was PBMCs, collected 5 days after the yellow fever booster vaccination. CDR3 in DNA: TGTGCCAGCAGCGGTCGGGGGTATAGCAATCAGCCCCAGCATTTT. It is translated as CASSGRGYSNQPQHF.